The clone carrying this TCR beta chain was picked up a small number of times. Sample-barcoded 5' priming and a J-beta primer mix drove a second PCR of about 6 to 11 cycles. Using its own MiXCR run on the 5' RACE reads, TCRdb lists one record per CDR3 protein. The table lists about 1.7 million distinct CDR3 sequences, about 28% of them singletons. Researchers collected about 9.1 milliliters of peripheral blood from every single donor. Per sample, at least 6 micrograms of total RNA were extracted. This specimen comes from a study of blood T cells in healthy people across ages. Between the trimmed V and J ends, which lost 7 bases and 8 bases, there was a span of 17 bases. The CDR3 runs to 13 residues. Germline V gene data show CDR1 as SQVTM and CDR2 as ANQGSEA.

The V gene is TRBV29-1, the J gene TRBJ1-4; a possible D gene is TRBD1 (5 bases). This receptor was identified in a woman in her 30s in good health. Sequenced: blood. The CDR3 bases are TGCAGCGCACAGGAACATAACGGGGAAAAACTGTTTTTT. Amino acids: CSAQEHNGEKLFF. Full variable domain (missing parts from reference TRBV29-1 and TRBJ1-4): SAVISQKPSRDICQRGTSLTIQCQVDSQVTMMFWYRQQPGQSLTLIATANQGSEATYESGFVIDKFPISRPNLTFSTLTVSNMSPEDSSIYLCSAQEHNGEKLFFGSGTQLSVL.